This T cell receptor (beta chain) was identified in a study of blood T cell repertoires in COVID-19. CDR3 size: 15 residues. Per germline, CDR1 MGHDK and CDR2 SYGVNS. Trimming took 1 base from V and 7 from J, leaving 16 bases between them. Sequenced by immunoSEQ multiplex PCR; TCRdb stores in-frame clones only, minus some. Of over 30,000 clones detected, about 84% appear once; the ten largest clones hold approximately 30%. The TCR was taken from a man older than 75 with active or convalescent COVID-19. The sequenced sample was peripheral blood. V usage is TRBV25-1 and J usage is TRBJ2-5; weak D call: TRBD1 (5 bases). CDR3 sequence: CASSESPGRSGTQYF. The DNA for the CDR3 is TGTGCCAGCAGTGAATCACCAGGGCGCTCCGGGACCCAGTACTTC.